This T cell receptor beta chain was sequenced in a study of blood T cell repertoires in COVID-19 (dated by TCRdb to 2019 to 2021). Regarding the research as a whole: The collaborator samples originated in the United States, Italy and Spain and spanned the acute and convalescent phases of COVID-19. The dataset comprised deeply sampled blood TCRbeta repertoires from subjects exposed to, actively infected with, or recovered from COVID-19. A freely available public database, intended as a resource for researchers studying the immune response to SARS-CoV-2, is where the repertoires were released. Sample metadata almost always included a de-identified subject ID, COVID-19 status, age in years and sex. The material from the prospective study consisted of cDNA or gDNA derived from T cells, B-cell-depleted T cells, or PBMCs. The samples were drawn from the first 160 participants of the ongoing ImmuneRACE study and from 950 to 1,500 subjects provided by 6 global collaborators. Where available, HLA class I and class II types were taken from metadata supplied by the sample provider and were not determined by assay-based typing. The paper's findings and limits, for the study overall: The amount of clinical and demographic metadata varied by source and participant and was provided uncurated.

One collaborating source in Seattle enrolled patients while the patients were actively infected and followed the patients over time throughout the course of disease. Each collaborating institution followed its own protocols to collect whole blood in K2EDTA tubes. For TCRbeta analysis, collaborator samples were shipped as frozen whole blood, as isolated PBMCs, or as DNA extracted from either sample type. TCRbeta CDR3 regions were amplified from genomic DNA by means of the immunoSEQ Assay, a bias-controlled multiplex PCR. In the source study's methods: Nucleated cell counts per sample were estimated from amplification of reference gene primers within the assay. Sequence reads were collapsed and filtered to measure the absolute abundance of every unique TCRbeta CDR3 rearrangement. For each sample, productive Simpson clonality was calculated by taking the square root of Simpson's diversity index across productive rearrangements. The clones in this table, taken by TCRdb from immuneACCESS, are in-frame only. Not every clone is retained; where verified, under half of the shortfall comes from an unresolved V gene, and the cause of the rest is unknown. Clonal size and the V and J genes are those of that table, whereas D and trimming came from the DNA. This sample gives roughly 250,000 clones in total; more than 90% of them show up just once. Approximately 2.6% of the sample rests with the top ten.

This clone showed up just once. The antigen this receptor binds is unknown. Base-call qualities are not available, and no considerably larger clone is one nucleotide away. Per the germline V gene (reference sequence), LNHDA is the CDR1 and SQIVND is the CDR2. The CDR3 spans 16 residues, from the cysteine through the phenylalanine. Left in the record is the CDR3 DNA by itself, 48 bases read in frame from the first base. Trimming leaves V shorter by 1 base and J shorter by 0 bases, with the junction holding 3 bases beyond the gene matches. The sample consisted of peripheral blood. This receptor chain uses TRBV19 and TRBJ1-2; 9 central bases correspond to TRBD1. The sequence was collected from a person under 30 with COVID-19, enrolled during active disease. The CDR3 protein sequence reads: CASSIGGTGSNYGYTF. The nucleotide sequence is given as TGTGCCAGTAGTATAGGCGGGACAGGGTCTAACTATGGCTACACCTTC.